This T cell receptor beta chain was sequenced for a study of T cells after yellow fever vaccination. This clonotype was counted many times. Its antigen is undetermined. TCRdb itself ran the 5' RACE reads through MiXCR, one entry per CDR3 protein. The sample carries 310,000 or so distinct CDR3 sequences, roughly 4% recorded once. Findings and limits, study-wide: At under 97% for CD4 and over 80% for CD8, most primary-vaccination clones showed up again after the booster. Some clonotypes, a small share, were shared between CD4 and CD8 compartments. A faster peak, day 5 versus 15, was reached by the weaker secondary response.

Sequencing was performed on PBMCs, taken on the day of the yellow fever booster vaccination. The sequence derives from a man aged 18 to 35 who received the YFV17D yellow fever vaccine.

The CDR3, as DNA: TGTGCCAGCAGCTCGACCGGGACTAGCTTCCGCGAGCAGTACTTC. Translation: CASSSTGTSFREQYF. V is TRBV7-2 and J is TRBJ2-7; 9 bases are a match to TRBD2. The CDR3 has 15 residues. J gave up 6 bases and V 4 bases, and 10 bases lay outside the gene matches. CDR1 SGHTA and CDR2 FQGNSA come from the germline V gene.